This is a list of T cell receptor beta chains from one sample in a study of cytomegalovirus exposure and HLA in healthy donors. TCRdb's copy holds only in-frame clones and misses some; the assay was immunoSEQ multiplex PCR. The data show more than 30,000 clones, roughly 74% seen once. Sample: PBMCs. These receptors came from a man aged 30 to 45 in good health and CMV-seronegative. The CDR3 runs from the conserved cysteine through the conserved F or W. A D gene is named only where the DNA matches it firmly. A row's size may be missing; if present it is once, few, many or a size class.

v_call	j_call	clone_size	d_call	cdr3_aa	cdr3_nt
TRBV6-1	TRBJ2-5	few	TRBD1	CASSVGTVQETQYF	TGTGCCAGCAGCGTCGGGACAGTCCAAGAGACCCAGTACTTC
TRBV6-5	TRBJ2-1	.	TRBD2	CASSVAGVHNEQFF	TGTGCCAGCAGTGTAGCGGGAGTCCACAATGAGCAGTTCTTC
TRBV2	TRBJ2-7	.	TRBD1	CASSVQAGTGAYEQYF	TGTGCCAGCAGTGTCCAAGCCGGGACAGGGGCCTACGAGCAGTACTTC
TRBV7-9	TRBJ2-7	.	TRBD2	CASSLGGTGGSYEQYF	TGTGCCAGCAGCTTAGGCGGAACGGGAGGCTCCTACGAGCAGTACTTC
TRBV4-1	TRBJ2-1	.	.	CASSLEARSYNEQFF	TGCGCCAGCAGCCTAGAGGCTAGGTCCTACAATGAGCAGTTCTTC
TRBV7-2	TRBJ2-3	.	.	CASKPLGTDTQYF	TGTGCCAGCAAGCCGCTCGGCACAGATACGCAGTATTTT
TRBV28	TRBJ2-7	.	TRBD2	CASSSPWEREGHFSRAYEQYF	TGTGCCAGCAGTTCCCCCTGGGAGCGGGAGGGTCATTTTTCTCGAGCCTACGAGCAGTACTTC
TRBV7-2	TRBJ2-3	once	TRBD1	CASSRGTGGGTDTQYF	TGTGCCAGCAGCCGAGGGACAGGTGGGGGCACAGATACGCAGTATTTT
TRBV6-5	TRBJ1-6	.	TRBD1	CASSRDRGNSPLHF	TGTGCCAGCAGTCGGGACAGGGGGAATTCACCCCTCCACTTT
TRBV12-5	TRBJ2-7	.	.	CASGQFSGGEWEQYF	TGTGCTAGTGGTCAATTCTCAGGAGGGGAATGGGAGCAGTACTTC
TRBV5-1	TRBJ2-5	once	TRBD2	CATTVGTSGGHETQYF	TGCGCCACCACAGTCGGGACTAGCGGGGGGCATGAGACCCAGTACTTC
TRBV5-1	TRBJ2-2	.	TRBD2	CASSWGTSGTGELFF	TGCGCCAGCAGCTGGGGGACTAGCGGAACCGGGGAGCTGTTTTTT
TRBV7-2	TRBJ2-3	once	.	CASSARAAAADTQYF	TGTGCCAGCAGCGCACGAGCCGCCGCCGCAGATACGCAGTATTTT
TRBV6-5	TRBJ1-4	few	TRBD1	CASSSRQGSRGKLFF	TGTGCCAGCAGTTCCCGACAGGGCTCCAGGGGAAAACTGTTTTTT
TRBV21-1	TRBJ2-6	.	.	CASSSSKANVLTF	TGTGCCAGCAGCTCCTCTAAGGCCAACGTCCTGACTTTC
TRBV11-3	TRBJ2-3	.	.	CASSLGGRGYTDTQYF	TGTGCCAGCAGCTTAGGCGGCCGTGGCTACACAGATACGCAGTATTTT
TRBV19	TRBJ2-1	few	TRBD2	CASKREAFDRLFF	TGTGCCAGTAAGCGGGAGGCGTTCGACCGGCTGTTCTTC
TRBV13	TRBJ2-7	once	TRBD2	CASSSGTSVNEQYF	TGTGCCAGCAGCTCCGGGACTAGCGTTAACGAGCAGTACTTC
TRBV6-1	TRBJ1-6	.	.	CAASGSSYNSPLHF	TGTGCCGCCTCGGGGTCATCCTATAATTCACCCCTCCACTTT
TRBV28	TRBJ1-5	.	TRBD1	CASSFGTGDQPQHF	TGTGCCAGCAGTTTCGGGACAGGGGATCAGCCCCAGCATTTT
TRBV18	TRBJ1-5	.	TRBD1	CASSPTGLSQPQHF	TGTGCCAGCTCACCGACAGGGTTGAGTCAGCCCCAGCATTTT
TRBV5-1	TRBJ2-2	.	TRBD1	CASSLEGQTNTGELFF	TGCGCCAGCAGCTTGGAGGGACAGACAAACACCGGGGAGCTGTTTTTT
TRBV6-6	TRBJ2-1	few	.	CAGNAGDSYNEQFF	TGTGCCGGGAATGCAGGGGACTCCTACAATGAGCAGTTCTTC
TRBV4-1	TRBJ1-2	.	.	CASSQEGPYGYTF	TGCGCCAGCAGCCAAGAGGGCCCTTATGGCTACACCTTC
TRBV2	TRBJ2-1	once	TRBD2	CASSPPGLAGSPFF	TGTGCCAGCAGTCCCCCGGGACTAGCGGGATCCCCGTTCTTC
TRBV30	TRBJ2-7	once	.	CAWSLTQYEQYF	TGTGCCTGGAGTCTTACCCAATACGAGCAGTACTTC
TRBV6-1	TRBJ2-7	.	.	CASSEGGPPRAYEQYF	TGTGCCAGCAGTGAAGGAGGACCCCCGAGGGCCTACGAGCAGTACTTC
TRBV5-1	TRBJ2-7	.	TRBD2	CASSGGLAGGAPEQHF	TGCGCCAGCAGCGGGGGACTAGCGGGAGGTGCACCCGAGCAGCACTTC
TRBV6-1	TRBJ2-6	few	.	CASSEFGASGANVLTF	TGTGCCAGCAGTGAATTTGGGGCCTCTGGGGCCAACGTCCTGACTTTC
TRBV14	TRBJ2-6	.	.	CASSQAGGLISGANVLTF	TGTGCCAGCAGCCAAGCAGGGGGGCTCATCTCTGGGGCCAACGTCCTGACTTTC
TRBV9	TRBJ2-2	.	.	CASSDATGTGELFF	TGTGCCAGCAGCGACGCCACGGGGACCGGGGAGCTGTTTTTT
TRBV10-3	TRBJ2-2	.	.	CAISEGSSDTGELFF	TGTGCCATCAGTGAGGGGTCTAGCGACACCGGGGAGCTGTTTTTT